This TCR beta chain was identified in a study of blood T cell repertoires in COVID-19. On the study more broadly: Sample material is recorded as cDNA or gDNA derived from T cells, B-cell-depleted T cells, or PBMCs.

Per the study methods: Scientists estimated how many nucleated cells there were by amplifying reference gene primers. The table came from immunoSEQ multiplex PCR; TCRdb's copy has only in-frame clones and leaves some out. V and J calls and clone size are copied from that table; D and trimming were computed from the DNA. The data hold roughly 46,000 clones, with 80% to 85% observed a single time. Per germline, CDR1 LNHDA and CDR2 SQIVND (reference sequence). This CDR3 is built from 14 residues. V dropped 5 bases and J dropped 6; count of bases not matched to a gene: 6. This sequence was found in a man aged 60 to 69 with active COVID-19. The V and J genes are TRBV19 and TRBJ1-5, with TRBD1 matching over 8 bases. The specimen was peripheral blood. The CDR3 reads CASSSPDRAQPQHF. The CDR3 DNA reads TGTGCCAGTAGTTCCCCGGACAGGGCTCAGCCCCAGCATTTT.